These 20 T cell receptor beta chains originate from one sample sequenced in a study of a mutant IDH1 vaccine in newly diagnosed glioma. Sequencing was performed with immunoSEQ multiplex PCR; in TCRdb, only in-frame clones are kept and a portion is missing. Among about 23,000 clones, 70% to 80% were seen once, and the ten largest hold 6.5% to 9%. Indicated time point: week 11, during vaccination. The study gave 300 ug of mutant IDH1 20-mer peptide per vaccine dose, with topical imiquimod. These TCRs' antigens remain unknown. Sequenced here: PBMCs, sampled from a glioma patient whose treatment included an IDH1 peptide vaccine. These receptors were taken from a man between 35 and 55 years old with glioma.

The chain carries TRBV27 and TRBJ2-7; weak D call: TRBD2 (6 bases). Germline V gene lookup returns CDR1 MNHEY and CDR2 SMNVEV (reference sequence). Trimming stripped 6 bases from V and 6 bases from J, with 15 bases between. This CDR3 has 13 amino acids. This CDR3 is CASSPGRSGEQYF. The CDR3 coding sequence is TGTGCCAGCAGCCCCGGGAGATCGGGCGAGCAGTACTTC.

The rearrangement uses TRBV6-5 and TRBJ1-2; D remains ambiguous. The germline V gene has CDR1 MNHEY and CDR2 SVGAGI. The CDR3 runs to 15 residues. Trimming left V 0 bases short and J 8 bases short, with 16 bases between. The CDR3 region has the DNA TGTGCCAGCAGTTACTCCGTCTTCGGTGAATACGGCTACACCTTC. Translation gives CASSYSVFGEYGYTF.

The gene calls are TRBV7-2 and TRBJ2-5; no definite D call. Germline V gene lookup returns CDR1 SGHTA and CDR2 FQGNSA. V was clipped by 2 bases and J by 2 bases, with 6 bases between them. CDR3 length equals 13 residues. CDR3 nucleotide sequence: TGTGCCAGCAGCTTAAGGTCGCAAGAGACCCAGTACTTC. Amino acids: CASSLRSQETQYF.

J is TRBJ2-3 and V is TRBV14; 9 bases agree with TRBD2. Germline assignment: CDR1 SGHDN and CDR2 FVKESK. The length of the CDR3 is 14 residues. Trimming at V came to 4 bases and at J to 4 bases, leaving 3 bases not matched to a gene. The CDR3 bases are TGTGCCAGCAGCCTTAGCGGGAGCGCAGATACGCAGTATTTT. It specifies CASSLSGSADTQYF.

The chain uses TRBV13 and TRBJ2-7, with TRBD1 matching over 7 bases. This CDR3 spans 16 amino acids. Germline V CDR1 and CDR2: PRHDT, FYEKMQ (reference sequence). V shed 6 bases and J 6 bases; nucleotides not matched to a gene: 17. The CDR3 DNA follows: TGTGCCAGCAGTGAACGCCCGCCAGGGGGTTGGTCCGAGCAGTACGTC. The encoded protein is CASSERPPGGWSEQYV.

The chain joins TRBV5-1 to TRBJ2-5; 13 positions agree with TRBD2. CDR1 is SGHRS and CDR2 is YFSETQ in the germline V gene. The V gene end was trimmed by 4 bases and the J gene end by 0 bases; junction bases not matched to a gene: 6. This CDR3 is built from 17 residues. The CDR3 region is CASSLGLAGANQETQYF. CDR3 nucleotide sequence: TGCGCCAGCAGCCTAGGACTAGCGGGAGCGAACCAAGAGACCCAGTACTTC.

In this sample, this clone turned up a few times. This chain links TRBV6-1 with TRBJ2-7; 11 nucleotides agree with TRBD2. Germline assignment: CDR1 MNHNS and CDR2 SASEGT. The CDR3 loop spans 15 amino acids. Losses at the gene ends were 5 bases for V and 1 base for J; bases not matched to a gene: 4. The CDR3, as DNA: TGTGCCAGCAGTCGGACTAGCGGGTTTTCCTACGAGCAGTACGTC. Amino acid sequence: CASSRTSGFSYEQYV.

The chain joins TRBV7-2 to TRBJ2-2; D is uncertain. CDR3 size: 19 residues. Trimming pared 7 bases from V and 6 bases from J, leaving 30 bases between. CDR1 is SGHTA, CDR2 FQGNSA, per germline. The CDR3 loop is CASNLMAKFTGTVAGELFF. The CDR3 DNA reads as TGTGCCAGCAACCTCATGGCCAAATTCACGGGTACTGTGGCCGGGGAGCTGTTTTTT.

This clone is medium-sized within its sample. The same CDR3 can be traced to other DNA sequences in this sample. The chain recombines TRBV4-3 with TRBJ1-4; 7 bases line up with TRBD1. V lost 1 base, J lost 5 bases, and 4 bases stayed unmatched. The CDR3 totals 15 residues. Per germline, CDR1 LGHNA and CDR2 YSLEER. CDR3 protein: CASSQGDRLNEKLFF. CDR3 coding DNA: TGCGCCAGCAGCCAAGGGGACAGACTGAATGAAAAACTGTTTTTT.

On this clone: The same CDR3 arises from other DNA sequences in this sample as well. The rearrangement uses TRBV6-5 and TRBJ1-2; no clear D gene. The length of the CDR3 is 14 residues. Germline-derived CDR1 and CDR2 are MNHEY and SVGAGI. V lost 6 bases and J 4 bases, leaving 15 bases between the germline ends. Written as DNA, the CDR3 is TGTGCCAGCAGGACACGCCGTACAGTCTATGGCTACACCTTC. Its translation is CASRTRRTVYGYTF.

This clone is a singleton in its sample. V is TRBV25-1 and J is TRBJ1-2; D might be TRBD1 (5 bases). The germline V gene has CDR1 MGHDK and CDR2 SYGVNS. The CDR3 spans 15 residues. With 1 base removed from V and 7 bases from J, the gap between germline ends came to 16 bases. The CDR3 here is CASSEFGTEVSGYTF. The CDR3 DNA reads TGTGCCAGCAGTGAATTTGGGACTGAGGTCTCTGGCTACACCTTC.

The V and J genes are TRBV4-1 and TRBJ1-1, with no clear D. Trimming removed 2 bases at V and 10 bases at J, with 17 bases between. The CDR3 covers 14 residues. Germline-derived CDR1 and CDR2 are MGHRA and YSYEKL. The DNA for the CDR3 is TGCGCCAGCAGCCAATTACTAATTTGGGGTGGAGCTTTCTTT. Its protein is CASSQLLIWGGAFF.

The chain has TRBV6-1 and TRBJ1-1, with 9 nucleotides matching TRBD1. This CDR3 has 12 residues. V lost 7 bases, J lost 8 bases, and 5 bases stayed unmatched. Germline assignment: CDR1 MNHNS and CDR2 SASEGT. The CDR3 sequence: CASTGTGTEAFF. In DNA, the CDR3 is TGTGCCAGCACCGGGACAGGGACCGAAGCTTTCTTT.

This chain uses TRBV19 with TRBJ2-7, with 8 bases aligning to TRBD2. Germline CDR1 and CDR2: LNHDA and SQIVND (reference sequence). The CDR3 runs 14 residues. J gave up 2 bases and V 4 bases, and 4 bases lay outside the gene matches. The CDR3 loop reads CASSKRELPYEQYF. The CDR3 bases are TGTGCCAGTAGTAAGCGGGAGCTCCCCTACGAGCAGTACTTC.

The chain is built from TRBV7-9 and TRBJ1-5; D call uncertain. CDR1 is SEHNR and CDR2 is FQNEAQ in the germline V gene (reference sequence). The CDR3 runs to 15 residues. The germline V and J ends were trimmed by 5 bases and 3 bases, with 14 bases remaining between them. The CDR3 region is CASSPDGVINQPQHF. In nucleotides, the CDR3 is TGTGCCAGCAGCCCCGACGGAGTGATCAATCAGCCCCAGCATTTT.

The V gene is TRBV5-5, the J gene TRBJ2-7; 11 bases map to TRBD2. The CDR3 runs to 16 residues. In germline, CDR1 is SGHKS, CDR2 YYEKEE (reference sequence). Losses at the gene ends were 0 bases for V and 6 bases for J; bases not matched to a gene: 8. CDR3: CASSLVLAGGEGEQYF. CDR3 coding DNA: TGTGCCAGCAGCTTGGTGCTAGCGGGAGGTGAAGGCGAGCAGTACTTC.

This clone turned up a few times. The chain has TRBV18 and TRBJ1-1; D might be TRBD1 (5 bases). Germline lookup yields CDR1 KGHSH and CDR2 LQKENI. With 5 bases removed from V and 3 bases from J, the gap between germline ends came to 10 bases. The CDR3 sequence is 13 residues long. The CDR3 sequence: CASSLGEDTEAFF. The CDR3 coding sequence is TGTGCCAGCTCATTGGGGGAGGACACTGAAGCTTTCTTT.

This clone is a singleton in its sample. CDR3 sequence: CASSLLAGITDTQYF. CDR3 nucleotide sequence: TGTGCCAGCAGCTTACTAGCGGGAATCACAGATACGCAGTATTTT. The rearrangement joins TRBV7-2 to TRBJ2-3; 9 positions agree with TRBD2. The germline V gene encodes CDR1 SGHTA and CDR2 FQGNSA. V lost 2 bases and J lost 2; bases outside the gene matches: 2. The CDR3 is 15 residues long.

This clone was detected once. The V gene is TRBV19, the J gene TRBJ2-5; D is undetermined. The CDR3 covers 15 residues. Trimming removed 4 bases at V and 5 bases at J, with 17 bases between. Per the germline V gene, CDR1 is LNHDA and CDR2 is SQIVND (reference sequence). This CDR3 reads CASSTPSRSRETQYF. DNA for the CDR3: TGTGCCAGTAGTACCCCCAGCCGGAGCCGGGAGACCCAGTACTTC.

The chain is built from TRBV5-4 and TRBJ2-1; D is undetermined. The CDR3 consists of 16 residues. Germline V gene data show CDR1 as SGHNT and CDR2 as YYREEE (reference sequence). Trimming cost V 3 bases and J 0 bases, with 13 bases left between them. The CDR3 sequence: CASSSRTRSSYNEQFF. CDR3 nucleotides: TGTGCCAGCAGCTCACGGACCAGAAGCTCCTACAATGAGCAGTTCTTC.